These 8 T cell receptor beta chains originate from one sample sequenced in a study of blood T cell repertoires in COVID-19. Method: immunoSEQ multiplex PCR; TCRdb's copy keeps in-frame clones and lacks some. This table holds over 75,000 clones, 60% to 85% found once. The material sequenced was peripheral blood. The origin of the receptors is a human donor in a cohort sampled during active COVID-19.

The rearrangement uses TRBV24-1 and TRBJ1-5; 8 bases align to TRBD1. The germline V gene has CDR1 KGHDR and CDR2 SFDVKD. The ends lost 4 bases at V and 7 bases at J; junction bases unmatched: 5. This CDR3 comprises 14 residues. CDR3 amino acids: CATSDHRGNQPQHF. CDR3 coding DNA: TGTGCCACCAGTGACCACAGGGGGAACCAGCCCCAGCATTTT.

This chain connects TRBV19 to TRBJ1-3; no firm D call. The germline gives CDR1 LNHDA, CDR2 SQIVND (reference sequence). Trimming removed 5 bases at V and 0 bases at J, with 14 bases between. The CDR3 is 16 amino acids. This chain's CDR3 is CASSLFVGASGNTIYF. The DNA of the CDR3 is TGTGCCAGTAGTTTATTCGTGGGAGCCTCTGGAAACACCATATATTTT.

The chain joins TRBV7-2 to TRBJ1-6; tentative D call: TRBD1 (6 bases). The germline V and J ends were trimmed by 5 bases and 7 bases, with 12 bases remaining between them. Germline lookup yields CDR1 SGHTA and CDR2 FQGNSA. CDR3 size: 14 residues. The CDR3 here is CASSPGQKNSPLHF. In DNA form, the CDR3 reads TGTGCCAGCAGCCCCGGACAGAAGAATTCACCCCTCCACTTT.

V usage is TRBV28 and J usage is TRBJ1-5, with D perhaps matching TRBD1 (6 bases). V lost 6 bases to trimming and J lost 6 bases, with 15 bases between them. Per the germline V gene, CDR1 is MDHEN and CDR2 is SYDVKM. There are 14 residues in the CDR3. The CDR3, as DNA: TGTGCCAGCAGGCCCACGAGGGGGGGTCAGCCCCAGCATTTT. This codes for CASRPTRGGQPQHF. The variable domain in full, completed from reference TRBV28 and TRBJ1-5, reads DVKVTQSSRYLVKRTGEKVFLECVQDMDHENMFWYRQDPGLGLRLIYFSYDVKMKEKGDIPEGYSVSREKKERFSLILESASTNQTSMYLCASRPTRGGQPQHFGDGTRLSIL.

The chain joins TRBV7-2 to TRBJ2-1, with D unclear. The ends were cut back, 5 bases at V and 1 base at J, with 15 bases in the middle. This CDR3 contains 16 residues. Germline V gene lookup returns CDR1 SGHTA and CDR2 FQGNSA. CDR3 nucleotide sequence: TGTGCCAGCAGCCCTCAGCCGGGTAGTTCCTACAATGAGCAGTTCTTC. This codes for CASSPQPGSSYNEQFF.

This clone was recorded only once. This rearrangement joins TRBV28 to TRBJ1-4; 7 bases are shared with TRBD1. The trim removed 7 bases at V and 2 bases at J, leaving 4 bases unmatched. The CDR3 sequence is 14 residues long. Per the germline V gene, CDR1 is MDHEN and CDR2 is SYDVKM. The CDR3: CASNQQGTNEKLFF. The CDR3 nucleotides read TGTGCCAGCAACCAACAGGGGACTAATGAAAAACTGTTTTTT.

In its sample, this clone ranks as medium-sized. The chain uses TRBV4-1 and TRBJ1-1, with 12 bases matching TRBD1. The CDR3 runs to 17 residues. Germline trimming cut 5 bases from V and 5 bases from J; bases unmatched to any gene: 12. Germline assignment: CDR1 MGHRA and CDR2 YSYEKL. CDR3 sequence (DNA): TGCGCCAGCAGCTTGGTCGCCGGGACAGGGGGCGGGACTGAAGCTTTCTTT. Its translation: CASSLVAGTGGGTEAFF.

The chain employs TRBV7-9 and TRBJ2-3, with 8 nucleotides matching TRBD2. The CDR3 sequence is 15 residues long. V lost 5 bases, J lost 2 bases, and 6 bases stayed unmatched. Per germline, CDR1 SEHNR and CDR2 FQNEAQ (reference sequence). The CDR3: CASSPIAGNTDTQYF. CDR3 nucleotides: TGTGCCAGCAGCCCTATAGCGGGGAACACAGATACGCAGTATTTT. The full variable domain, with the rest looked up from reference TRBV7-9 and TRBJ2-3, is DTGVSQNPRHKITKRGQNVTFRCDPISEHNRLYWYRQTLGQGPEFLTYFQNEAQLEKSRLLSDRFSAERPKGSFSTLEIQRTEQGDSAMYLCASSPIAGNTDTQYFGPGTRLTVL.